This T cell receptor (beta chain) was captured in a study of blood T cell repertoires in COVID-19. Across the whole study: PBMCs, B-cell-depleted T cells, or T cells were the source of the cDNA or gDNA that made up the material.

This CDR3 comprises 14 residues. With 1 base clipped from V and 5 bases from J, the junction kept 0 bases outside the gene matches. Germline CDR1 and CDR2: MGHRA and YSYEKL. The data were produced by immunoSEQ multiplex PCR, yet TCRdb's version contains in-frame clones alone and is incomplete. The sample has about 49,000 clones; 70% to 90% are singletons. This sequence joins TRBV4-1 and TRBJ2-2, with 8 bases matching TRBD1. The sample was peripheral blood. The source is an elderly man with acute or convalescent COVID-19. CDR3 nucleotides: TGCGCCAGCAGCCAAGGACAGGGGACCGGGGAGCTGTTTTTT. This codes for CASSQGQGTGELFF.